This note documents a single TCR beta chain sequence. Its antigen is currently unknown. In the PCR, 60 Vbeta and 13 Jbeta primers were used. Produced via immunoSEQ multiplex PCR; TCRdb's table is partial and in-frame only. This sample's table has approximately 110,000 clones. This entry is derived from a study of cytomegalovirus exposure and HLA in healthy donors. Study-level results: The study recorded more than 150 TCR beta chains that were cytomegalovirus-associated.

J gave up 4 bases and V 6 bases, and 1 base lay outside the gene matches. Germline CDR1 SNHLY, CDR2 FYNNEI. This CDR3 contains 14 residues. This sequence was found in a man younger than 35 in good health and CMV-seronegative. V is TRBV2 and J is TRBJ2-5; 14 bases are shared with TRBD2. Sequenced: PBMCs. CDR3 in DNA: TGTGCCAGCAGGACTAGCGGGGGGGCAGAGACCCAGTACTTC. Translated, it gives CASRTSGGAETQYF.